The 32 T cell receptor beta chains reported below all come from one sample, sequenced in a study of T cell repertoires in cytomegalovirus infection. TCRdb used MiXCR to reprocess the reads, holding one entry per CDR3 protein. This table holds 200,000 or so distinct CDR3 sequences, about 40% found once. These TCRs' antigens remain unknown. The specimen comprised CD8+ T cells from cultured PBMCs, sampled from culture after CMV antigen stimulation. These receptors all come from a human donor in good health (CMV status not recorded). Some clones in this sample may be carry-over from other donors' samples.

This chain's CDR3 is CASSSWRGTEAFF. CDR3 sequence (DNA): TGTGCCAGCAGTTCATGGAGGGGCACTGAAGCTTTCTTT. The chain recombines TRBV28 with TRBJ1-1; possible D gene TRBD1, 5 bases. V lost 4 bases and J lost 4, with 10 bases in between. Germline V gene sequence: CDR1 MDHEN, CDR2 SYDVKM. The CDR3 length is 13 residues.

Details on this clonotype: An end of the junction does not agree with germline; a read error may underlie this. The V call is TRBV7-6, the J call TRBJ2-1, with a tentative D call TRBD2 (6 bases). The CDR3 runs to 16 residues. The germline CDR1 and CDR2 sequences are SGHVS and FNYEAQ. In nucleotides, the CDR3 is TGTGCCAGCAGCTCCCCAGAGACTAGGCCCTACAATGATCAGTTCTTC. Protein product: CASSSPETRPYNDQFF.

The chain couples TRBV10-3 to TRBJ2-7; D is perhaps TRBD1 (6 bases). In germline, CDR1 is ENHRY, CDR2 SYGVKD. The CDR3 extends over 13 amino acids. V lost 3 bases, J lost 7 bases, and 13 bases lay in between. The CDR3 loop reads CAISEQGAVEQYF. The CDR3 nucleotides are TGTGCCATCAGTGAACAGGGTGCCGTTGAGCAGTACTTC.

This clonotype appeared a few times. The chain combines TRBV29-1 with TRBJ1-1; 7 bases match TRBD1. The V segment lost 4 bases and the J segment 6 bases; nucleotides outside the gene matches: 2. Per germline, CDR1 SQVTM and CDR2 ANQGSEA. This CDR3 region has 11 residues. The CDR3 nucleotides read TGCAGCGTTGGCACAGGGGCTGAAGCTTTCTTT. This gives the protein CSVGTGAEAFF.

This clonotype was found many times. V gene TRBV6-5 combines with J gene TRBJ2-1; D is ambiguous. The CDR3 extends over 16 amino acids. Germline assignment: CDR1 MNHEY and CDR2 SVGAGI. The V gene lost 0 bases and the J gene lost 6 bases, with 15 bases spanning the gap. This CDR3 reads CASSYSYGVGLNEQFF. As DNA, the CDR3 is TGTGCCAGCAGTTACTCCTACGGTGTCGGCCTCAATGAGCAGTTCTTC.

The V call is TRBV6-6, the J call TRBJ2-2; 8 bases line up with TRBD1. From germline, CDR1 is MNHNY and CDR2 SVGAGI (reference sequence). Losses at the gene ends were 7 bases for V and 5 bases for J; bases not matched to a gene: 9. This CDR3 has 15 residues. As DNA, the CDR3 is TGTGCCAGCATCAAGGACAGGGATTTAACCGGGGAGCTGTTTTTT. This codes for CASIKDRDLTGELFF.

The gene calls are TRBV6-1 and TRBJ2-7; a weak D match, TRBD2 (6 bases). Trimming stripped 0 bases from V and 2 bases from J, with 11 bases between. This CDR3 is 15 amino acids long. CDR1 and CDR2 from the germline V gene are MNHNS and SASEGT. In DNA form, the CDR3 reads TGTGCCAGCAGTGAAGCAGGGAGGCCCCCCTACGAGCAGTACTTC. Its translation is CASSEAGRPPYEQYF.

The genes are TRBV4-2 and TRBJ2-3; D might be TRBD1 (5 bases). CDR3 length: 17 residues. Trimming stripped 0 bases from V and 2 bases from J, with 15 bases between. Germline V gives CDR1 LGHNA, CDR2 YNFKEQ. CDR3 nucleotides: TGTGCCAGCAGCCAAGAAAGGGGTAGCTCCCCCACAGATACGCAGTATTTT. It is translated as CASSQERGSSPTDTQYF.

This clonotype was found a few times. The V call is TRBV20-1, the J call TRBJ2-2, with TRBD2 identical over 12 bases. Trimming removed 0 bases from V and 8 bases from J; junction bases left unmatched: 4. This CDR3 is built from 15 residues. Germline values: CDR1 DFQATT, CDR2 SNEGSKA (reference sequence). This CDR3 reads CSARDTSGRIGELFF. DNA of the CDR3: TGCAGTGCTAGAGATACTAGCGGGAGGATAGGGGAGCTGTTTTTT.

The rearrangement joins TRBV27 to TRBJ1-2, with 9 positions matching TRBD1. This CDR3 spans 14 amino acids. Germline V gene data show CDR1 as MNHEY and CDR2 as SMNVEV (reference sequence). V shed 4 bases, J shed 6 bases, and the junction held 6 bases outside the gene matches. The chain's CDR3 is CASSSEQGADGYTF. As DNA, the CDR3 is TGTGCCAGCAGTTCCGAACAGGGGGCAGATGGCTACACCTTC.

The rearrangement uses TRBV4-1 and TRBJ1-2; D is unresolved. Germline assignment: CDR1 MGHRA and CDR2 YSYEKL. CDR3 length equals 14 residues. The V end lost 3 bases, the J end lost 4 bases, and 12 bases lay between the germline ends. For the CDR3, the DNA is TGCGCCAGCAGCCAGGCCCGACGGGTCTATGGCTACACCTTC. It specifies CASSQARRVYGYTF.

In its sample, this clonotype was seen a few times. This chain links TRBV7-9 with TRBJ2-2, with D maybe TRBD2 (5 bases). The length of the CDR3 is 14 residues. V was cut by 4 bases and J by 0 bases, with 6 bases left in between. CDR1 and CDR2 from the germline V gene are SEHNR and FQNEAQ (reference sequence). This chain's CDR3 is CASSSDSNTGELFF. The CDR3 DNA follows: TGTGCCAGCAGCTCGGACTCGAACACCGGGGAGCTGTTTTTT.

The chain employs TRBV7-9 and TRBJ2-2; tentative D call: TRBD2 (6 bases). Germline assignment: CDR1 SEHNR and CDR2 FQNEAQ (reference sequence). The V end lost 6 bases, the J end lost 1 base, and 12 bases lay between the germline ends. The CDR3 has 15 residues. This chain's CDR3 is CASSPLGRNTGELFF. The CDR3 nucleotides are TGTGCCAGCAGTCCCCTCGGGAGGAACACCGGGGAGCTGTTTTTT.

This clonotype appeared a few times. This chain links TRBV5-4 with TRBJ2-3, with TRBD1 identical over 9 bases. The V gene end was trimmed by 7 bases and the J gene end by 2 bases; junction bases not matched to a gene: 8. Germline V lookup: CDR1 SGHNT, CDR2 YYREEE (reference sequence). The CDR3 is 15 residues long. CDR3 protein: CASGLRDRDTDTQYF. The DNA of the CDR3 is TGTGCCAGCGGGCTCCGGGACAGGGACACAGATACGCAGTATTTT.

This chain connects TRBV7-6 to TRBJ1-1, with D perhaps TRBD1 (5 bases). Germline V CDR1 and CDR2: SGHVS, FNYEAQ. V lost 1 base to trimming and J lost 4 bases, with 10 bases between them. The CDR3 is 14 residues long. Here the CDR3 DNA reads TGTGCCAGCAGCTTAGAAGCAGGGCCCACTGAAGCTTTCTTT. It specifies CASSLEAGPTEAFF.

This clonotype has a count of ten or more. The chain employs TRBV9 and TRBJ2-2; 9 bases fit TRBD2. Germline CDR1 SGDLS, CDR2 YYNGEE. V lost 4 bases, J lost 1 base, and 20 bases stayed unmatched. CDR3 length equals 21 residues. The CDR3 DNA is TGTGCCAGCAGCCACCCCGGGGGGGGACTAGCCCAAGGATGGAACACCGGGGAGCTGTTTTTT. Protein product: CASSHPGGGLAQGWNTGELFF.

The chain is built from TRBV7-6 and TRBJ2-1; D gene unclear. V lost 0 bases and J lost 6, with 6 bases in between. This CDR3 spans 13 amino acids. Germline V gene data show CDR1 as SGHVS and CDR2 as FNYEAQ. CDR3 sequence reads: CASSLAPCNEQFF. CDR3 nucleotide sequence: TGTGCCAGCAGCTTAGCGCCTTGCAATGAGCAGTTCTTC. Combining the CDR3 with reference TRBV7-6 and TRBJ2-1 gives the whole variable domain GAGVSQSPRYKVTKRGQDVALRCDPISGHVSLYWYRQALGQGPEFLTYFNYEAQQDKSGLPNDRFSAERPEGSISTLTIQRTEQRDSAMYRCASSLAPCNEQFFGPGTRLTVL.

The chain carries TRBV11-2 and TRBJ2-1; D gene unclear. This CDR3 contains 17 residues. V was cut by 1 base and J by 7 bases, with 20 bases left in between. Germline V gene sequence: CDR1 SGHAT, CDR2 FQNNGV. The DNA for the CDR3 is TGTGCCAGCAGCTTAGGCCCGGGTCTCTCGGGTACAAATGAGCAGTTCTTC. Its translation: CASSLGPGLSGTNEQFF.

The chain couples TRBV12-3 or TRBV12-4 to TRBJ2-7; 10 bases align to TRBD2. The CDR3 covers 14 residues. Trimming at V came to 3 bases and at J to 5 bases, leaving 4 bases not matched to a gene. DNA of the CDR3: TGTGCCAGCAGTTTTCTAGCGGGGGATAACGAGCAGTACTTC. Protein sequence: CASSFLAGDNEQYF.

This chain links TRBV7-9 with TRBJ2-7, with D tentatively TRBD2 (6 bases). Deletions cut 5 bases from V and 3 bases from J, with 14 bases between. The V gene's germline CDR1 is SEHNR and CDR2 FQNEAQ (reference sequence). The CDR3 totals 14 residues. The CDR3 region has the DNA TGTGCCAGCAGCGACCGGGACTTGAACTACGAGCAGTACTTC. It translates to CASSDRDLNYEQYF.

J is TRBJ2-7 and V is TRBV19; TRBD2 agrees at 11 bases. The V segment lost 5 bases and the J segment 3 bases; nucleotides outside the gene matches: 12. CDR1 is LNHDA and CDR2 is SQIVND in the germline V gene (reference sequence). CDR3 length: 17 residues. Written as DNA, the CDR3 is TGTGCCAGTAGTGTGGGACTAGCGGACTCCAGGGACTACGAGCAGTACTTC. Translated, it gives CASSVGLADSRDYEQYF.

The chain has TRBV15 and TRBJ2-7, with 12 bases fitting TRBD1. The ends lost 4 bases at V and 5 bases at J; junction bases unmatched: 6. This CDR3 has 15 amino acids. The germline V gene encodes CDR1 LNHNV and CDR2 YYDKDF (reference sequence). The CDR3 nucleotides are TGTGCCACCAGCACCCGGGACAGGGGGCTACACGAGCAGTACTTC. Encoded protein: CATSTRDRGLHEQYF.

The chain employs TRBV7-2 and TRBJ2-7; 9 positions match TRBD2. Trimming took 2 bases from V and 5 from J; bases not matched to a gene: 10. This CDR3 contains 16 residues. In germline, CDR1 is SGHTA, CDR2 FQGNSA. The CDR3 DNA reads TGTGCCAGCAGCTTAAATCTAGCGGGGATCAGGGACGAGCAGTACTTC. This gives the protein CASSLNLAGIRDEQYF.

This clonotype came up a few times. The chain combines TRBV4-1 with TRBJ2-1; 10 positions agree with TRBD2. This CDR3 region has 15 residues. Trimming cost V 3 bases and J 2 bases; bases outside gene matches: 1. From germline, CDR1 is MGHRA and CDR2 YSYEKL. CDR3 coding DNA: TGCGCCAGCAGCCAGGGACTAGCGACCTACAATGAGCAGTTCTTC. Translation gives CASSQGLATYNEQFF.

This clonotype was seen a few times. The rearrangement uses TRBV7-9 and TRBJ2-7, with a tentative D call TRBD2 (6 bases). V gave up 4 bases and J gave up 2 bases, with 18 bases separating them. The CDR3 extends over 16 amino acids. The germline V gene encodes CDR1 SEHNR and CDR2 FQNEAQ (reference sequence). This chain's CDR3 is CASSSETRGIAYEQYF. As DNA, the CDR3 is TGTGCCAGCAGCTCTGAGACCCGGGGGATTGCCTACGAGCAGTACTTC.

V and J are TRBV27 and TRBJ2-3, with 7 bases identical to TRBD1. This CDR3 region has 14 residues. Germline V CDR1 and CDR2: MNHEY, SMNVEV (reference sequence). The trim removed 7 bases at V and 3 bases at J, leaving 7 bases unmatched. The CDR3 nucleotides are TGTGCCAGCACCCGACAGGGATGGACAGATACGCAGTATTTT. Its translation: CASTRQGWTDTQYF.

The gene calls are TRBV7-9 and TRBJ2-7; D is undetermined. This CDR3 is 13 amino acids long. Trimming removed 5 bases at V and 0 bases at J, with 8 bases between. Germline V gene data show CDR1 as SEHNR and CDR2 as FQNEAQ (reference sequence). DNA for the CDR3: TGTGCCAGCAGCGTGTCAAGCTCCTACGAGCAGTACTTC. Its translation: CASSVSSSYEQYF.

The chain links TRBV5-1 to TRBJ1-2, with D perhaps TRBD1 (5 bases). CDR1 and CDR2 from the germline V gene are SGHRS and YFSETQ. The CDR3 length is 13 residues. V lost 0 bases and J 8 bases, leaving 11 bases between the germline ends. The CDR3 here is CASSLVGGNGYTF. The CDR3 DNA reads as TGCGCCAGCAGCTTGGTTGGGGGTAACGGCTACACCTTC.

At least ten counts were recorded for this clonotype. V is TRBV5-4 and J is TRBJ1-1; TRBD1 might be the D (5 bases). Trimming left V 7 bases short and J 2 bases short, with 15 bases between. This CDR3 has 14 residues. Germline-derived CDR1 and CDR2 are SGHNT and YYREEE (reference sequence). CDR3 DNA sequence: TGTGCCAGCTCTCGGGACCTAGCAAACACTGAAGCTTTCTTT. This encodes CASSRDLANTEAFF.

This chain connects TRBV11-2 to TRBJ1-5; 10 bases agree with TRBD1. Germline CDR1 and CDR2: SGHAT and FQNNGV. The trim removed 4 bases at V and 3 bases at J, leaving 6 bases unmatched. There are 16 residues in the CDR3. The CDR3 DNA sequence: TGTGCCAGCAGCTCAGGGGGACAGGGGTTCAATCAGCCCCAGCATTTT. Amino acids: CASSSGGQGFNQPQHF.

J is TRBJ2-1 and V is TRBV9; D is possibly TRBD1 or TRBD2 (5 bases each). Trimming removed 8 bases at V and 6 bases at J, with 21 bases between. There are 15 residues in the CDR3. In germline, CDR1 is SGDLS, CDR2 YYNGEE. The chain's CDR3 is CARSPARGPSNEQFF. In DNA form, the CDR3 reads TGTGCCAGGAGCCCCGCTCGGGGACCCTCCAATGAGCAGTTCTTC.

V is TRBV7-9 and J is TRBJ2-1; TRBD2 aligns across 10 bases. This CDR3 region has 15 residues. The J segment lost 1 base and the V segment lost 6 bases, leaving 3 bases of the junction unmatched. Germline V lookup: CDR1 SEHNR, CDR2 FQNEAQ (reference sequence). CDR3 nucleotides: TGTGCCAGCAGACCTAGCGGGGGATCCTACAATGAGCAGTTCTTC. This gives the protein CASRPSGGSYNEQFF.